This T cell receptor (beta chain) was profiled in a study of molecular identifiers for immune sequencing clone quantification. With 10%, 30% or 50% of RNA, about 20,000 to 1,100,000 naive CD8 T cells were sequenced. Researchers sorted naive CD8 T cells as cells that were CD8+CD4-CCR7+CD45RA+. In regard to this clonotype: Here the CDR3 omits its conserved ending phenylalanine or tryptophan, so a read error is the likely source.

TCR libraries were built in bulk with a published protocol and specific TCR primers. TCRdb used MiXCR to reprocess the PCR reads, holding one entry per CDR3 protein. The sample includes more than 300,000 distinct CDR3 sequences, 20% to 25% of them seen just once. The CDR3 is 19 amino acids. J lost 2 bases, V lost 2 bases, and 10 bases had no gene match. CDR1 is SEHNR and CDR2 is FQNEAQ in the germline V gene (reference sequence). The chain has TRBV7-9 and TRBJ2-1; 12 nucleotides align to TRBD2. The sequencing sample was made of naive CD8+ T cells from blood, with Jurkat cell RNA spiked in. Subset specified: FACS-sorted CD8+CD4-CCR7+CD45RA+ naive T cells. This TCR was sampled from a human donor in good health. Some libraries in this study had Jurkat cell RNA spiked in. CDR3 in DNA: TGTGCCAGCAGCTTATCTAGCGGGAGGGCCCCCTCTGCCTACAATGAGCAGTTCATC. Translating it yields CASSLSSGRAPSAYNEQFI.